This T cell receptor (beta chain) originates from a study of blood T cell repertoires in COVID-19. Overall study: COVID-19 samples from acute and convalescent phases originated in the United States, Italy and Spain. Sample material is recorded as cDNA or gDNA derived from T cells, B-cell-depleted T cells, or PBMCs.

Under the authors' procedure: Nucleated cell number was recorded as an estimate derived from reference gene primer amplification. The method was immunoSEQ multiplex PCR; TCRdb's version includes in-frame clones alone and lacks a portion of them. The DNA was the basis for D and trimming; V, J and clone size are from that table. The profile shows around 380,000 clones, over 65% of them singletons. This clone was seen only a few times. V was clipped by 6 bases and J by 9 bases, with 17 bases between them. CDR1 is MNHEY, CDR2 SVGAGI, per germline. The CDR3 covers 13 residues. The clonotype comes from a human donor with acute or convalescent COVID-19. The donor label of this sample is uncertain. Specimen: peripheral blood. The chain carries TRBV6-5 and TRBJ1-1; D is possibly TRBD1 (6 bases). The CDR3 spells CASSRQASPKAFF. For the CDR3, the DNA is TGTGCCAGCAGCAGACAGGCTTCCCCGAAAGCTTTCTTT.